This T cell receptor beta chain was sequenced in a study of monozygotic twins with inflammatory bowel disease. No DNA is given; TCRdb re-called the 5' RACE reads and lists each CDR3 protein once. The record lists under 150,000 distinct CDR3 sequences, of which the ten most abundant hold under 2.5%. This TCR derives from a human donor with ulcerative colitis or Crohn's disease, or a healthy co-twin of an affected twin (not recorded which). The material sequenced was blood.

The CDR3 loop is CSARTSGQETQYF. The chain uses TRBV29-1 and TRBJ2-5; without DNA, the TCRdb call of TRBD2 cannot be checked. In germline, CDR1 is SQVTM, CDR2 ANQGSEA. The CDR3 consists of 13 residues.